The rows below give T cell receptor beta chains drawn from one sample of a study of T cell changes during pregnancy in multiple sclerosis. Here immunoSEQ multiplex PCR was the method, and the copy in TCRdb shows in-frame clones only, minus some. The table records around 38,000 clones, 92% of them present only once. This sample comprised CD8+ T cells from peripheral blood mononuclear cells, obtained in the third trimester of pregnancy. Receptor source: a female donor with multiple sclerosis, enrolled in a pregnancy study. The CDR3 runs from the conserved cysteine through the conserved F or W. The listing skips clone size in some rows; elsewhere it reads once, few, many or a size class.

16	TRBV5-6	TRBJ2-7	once	CASSLITSGSSYEQYF
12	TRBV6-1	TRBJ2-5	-	CASRQGAVTQYF
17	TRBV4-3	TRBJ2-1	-	CASSQEAVTSGSYEQFF
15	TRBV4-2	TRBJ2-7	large	CASSQGTSGSDEQYF
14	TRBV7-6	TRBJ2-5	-	CASSFSLSRETQYF
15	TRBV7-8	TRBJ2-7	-	CASRELLGTGYEQYF
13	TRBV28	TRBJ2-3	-	CASSLTALYTQYF
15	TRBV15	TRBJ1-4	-	CATRVSVATNEKLFF
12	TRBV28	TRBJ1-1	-	CASSRRATEAFF
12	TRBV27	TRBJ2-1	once	CASGLPPGEQFF
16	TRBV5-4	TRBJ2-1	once	CASSQDGTGTYNEQFF
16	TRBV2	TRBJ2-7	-	CASSELLAGAGYEQYF
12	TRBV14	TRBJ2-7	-	CASSLPALEQYF
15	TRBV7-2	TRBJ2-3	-	CASSRLGGPTDTQYF
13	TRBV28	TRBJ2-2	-	CARRLAGGPSLFF
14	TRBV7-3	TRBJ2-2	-	CASSSTGGGGELFF
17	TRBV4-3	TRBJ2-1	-	CASSQEALAGGYNEQFF
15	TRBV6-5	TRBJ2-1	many	CASSSSGGSPNEQFF
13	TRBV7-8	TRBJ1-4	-	CASSLVGAEKLFF
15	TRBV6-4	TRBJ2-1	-	CASSDSGQGYNEQFF
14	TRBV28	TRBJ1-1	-	CASTQPEGPTEAFF
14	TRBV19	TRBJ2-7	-	CASSTLREGNEQYF
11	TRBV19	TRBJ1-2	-	CASSTPLGYTF
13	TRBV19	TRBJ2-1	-	CASSGGEYNEQFF
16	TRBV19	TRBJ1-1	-	CASSIAPGNIPDEAFF
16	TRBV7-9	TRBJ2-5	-	CASSFFRDRGQETQYF
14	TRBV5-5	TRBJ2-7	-	CASRTGTGYYEQYF
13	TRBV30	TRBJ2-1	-	CAWSLDNQNEQFF
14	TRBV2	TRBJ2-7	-	CASRPVLAGDEQYF
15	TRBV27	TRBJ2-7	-	CASSFFGSLSYEQYF
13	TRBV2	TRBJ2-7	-	CASMGRGQYEQYF
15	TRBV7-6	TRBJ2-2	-	CASSLGGLYTGELFF
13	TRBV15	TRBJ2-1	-	CATSRVTYNEQFF
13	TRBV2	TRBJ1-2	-	CASADRGNYGYTF
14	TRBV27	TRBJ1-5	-	CASSSGRERQPQHF
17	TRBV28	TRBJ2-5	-	CASSLIPGQGFQETQYF
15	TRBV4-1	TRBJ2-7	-	CASSNYYPGEYEQYF
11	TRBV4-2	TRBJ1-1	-	CASSQGQEAFF
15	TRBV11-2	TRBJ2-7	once	CASSLDAGGPYEQYF
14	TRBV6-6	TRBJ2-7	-	CASSTAPRSYEQYF
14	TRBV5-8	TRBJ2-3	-	CASSEGHSTDTQYF
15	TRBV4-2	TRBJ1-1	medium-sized	CASSQSARGYAEAFF
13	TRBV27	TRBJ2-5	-	CASRLTVAETQYF
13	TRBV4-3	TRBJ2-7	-	CASSQQGAHEQYF
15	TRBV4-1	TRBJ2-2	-	CASSQRIRESGELFF
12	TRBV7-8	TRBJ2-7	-	CARQGKYYEQYF
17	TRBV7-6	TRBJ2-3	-	CASSLGIAEYDVDTQYF
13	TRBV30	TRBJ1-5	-	CAWSWDRDKPQHF
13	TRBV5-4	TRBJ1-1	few	CASSSVQGTEAFF
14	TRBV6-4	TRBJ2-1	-	CASSQWGGYNEQFF